These 23 T cell receptor beta chains originate from one sample sequenced in a study of low-dose radiotherapy and immunotherapy resistance in tumors. TRAV- and TRBV-specific primers, spanning alpha and beta chains, primed first-strand cDNA. Both a constant-region primer and a V-primer adapter served to amplify TCRs across roughly 21 PCR cycles. A single record per CDR3 protein comes from TCRdb applying MiXCR to the reads. The data hold over 55,000 distinct CDR3 sequences, with around a third observed a single time. Documented time point: before trial treatment. The sequenced sample was PBMCs, obtained before treatment. The receptors here all came from a female donor with ovarian cancer.

This clonotype has at least ten counts. The rearrangement links TRBV4-3 to TRBJ2-7, with no clear D. Germline CDR1 and CDR2: LGHNA and YSLEER. Trimming shortened V by 3 bases and J by 3 bases, and 15 bases separated the two germline ends. The CDR3 spans 15 residues. CDR3 bases: TGCGCCAGCAGCCACGGCCGTCGAAAGGTCTACGAGCAGTACTTC. Translation gives CASSHGRRKVYEQYF.

This chain joins TRBV28 and TRBJ2-7, with TRBD1 identical over 11 bases. The CDR3 length is 15 residues. After removal of 6 bases from V and 4 bases from J, the junction contained 8 bases not matched to a gene. The germline V gene encodes CDR1 MDHEN and CDR2 SYDVKM. CDR3 DNA: TGTGCCAGCAGAGGTGGGGACAGGGGGATTTACGAGCAGTACTTC. It is translated as CASRGGDRGIYEQYF.

Ten or more counts support this clonotype. V usage is TRBV6-6 and J usage is TRBJ1-5, with D tentatively TRBD1 (6 bases). Germline-derived CDR1 and CDR2 are MNHNY and SVGAGI (reference sequence). The CDR3 length is 14 residues. V was pared by 5 bases and J by 7 bases, with 15 bases between. CDR3 nucleotides: TGTGCCAGCAGTGAGGGGGGGGGAAGACAGCCCCAGCATTTT. Its translation is CASSEGGGRQPQHF.

The table lists this clonotype with many counts. CDR3 amino acids: CATSGSYDRGYTGANVLTF. The CDR3 nucleotides are TGTGCCACCAGCGGATCCTACGACAGGGGTTATACTGGGGCCAACGTCCTGACTTTC. The gene calls are TRBV15 and TRBJ2-6; 8 bases are a match to TRBD1. The CDR3 is 19 amino acids. Germline V gene lookup returns CDR1 LNHNV and CDR2 YYDKDF (reference sequence). The V gene end was trimmed by 5 bases and the J gene end by 2 bases; junction bases not matched to a gene: 14.

Comments on this clonotype: A junction end diverges from the germline sequence, so it may reflect a read error. V and J are TRBV20-1 and TRBJ2-7, with a possible D match to TRBD2 (6 bases). The CDR3 is 15 amino acids. CDR1 is DFQATT and CDR2 is SNEGSKA in the germline V gene (reference sequence). Written as DNA, the CDR3 is TGCAGTGCTAGAAACCTTAGCGGATCGCTCTACGAGCAATACTTC. Translated: CSARNLSGSLYEQYF.

The sample holds one count of this clonotype. A single base separates this from a much larger clone, so it may be a read error. The chain carries TRBV30 and TRBJ1-5; TRBD2 might be the D (6 bases). The J call is in doubt because the DNA end fits TRBJ2-3 better. The CDR3 sequence is 13 residues long. From germline, CDR1 is GTSNPN and CDR2 SVGIG (reference sequence). The CDR3 protein is CAWSGGGDQPQYF. CDR3 DNA sequence: TGTGCCTGGAGTGGCGGAGGGGATCAGCCCCAGTATTTT.

This clonotype was counted a few times. This may be a read error, as it is one base from a much larger clone. The rearrangement uses TRBV29-1 and TRBJ1-2; D is ambiguous. V was trimmed by 2 bases and J by 1 base, leaving 11 bases between them. CDR1 and CDR2 (germline): SQVTM, ANQGSEA. The CDR3 extends over 14 amino acids. The CDR3 DNA sequence: TGCAGCGTTGAAAAACAGAATTATAACTATGGCTACACCTTC. It translates to CSVEKQNYNYGYTF.

This clonotype was recorded at least ten times. The chain uses TRBV6-5 and TRBJ2-4; the match to TRBD2 covers 7 bases. Germline assignment: CDR1 MNHEY and CDR2 SVGAGI. The CDR3 extends over 15 amino acids. The trim removed 0 bases at V and 4 bases at J, leaving 3 bases unmatched. CDR3 loop: CASSYSGGTKNIQYF. The CDR3 DNA sequence: TGTGCCAGCAGTTACTCGGGAGGGACTAAAAACATTCAGTACTTC.

This clonotype was counted many times. The rearrangement links TRBV5-1 to TRBJ1-2, with 7 bases lining up with TRBD1. V was pared by 2 bases and J by 3 bases, with 7 bases of the junction left unmatched. The CDR3 runs to 15 residues. Germline V gene lookup returns CDR1 SGHRS and CDR2 YFSETQ. In DNA form, the CDR3 reads TGCGCCAGCAGCTTAAACCCGGGACAGTACTATGGCTACACCTTC. This encodes CASSLNPGQYYGYTF.

In its sample, this clonotype was seen many times. V usage is TRBV24-1 and J usage is TRBJ2-1; 10 positions agree with TRBD2. The germline CDR1 and CDR2 sequences are KGHDR and SFDVKD. Trimming at V came to 5 bases and at J to 5 bases, leaving 5 bases not matched to a gene. The CDR3 has 15 residues. This CDR3 reads CATSGWTSGNNEQFF. In DNA, the CDR3 is TGTGCCACCAGTGGTTGGACTAGCGGAAACAATGAGCAGTTCTTC.

This clonotype has at least ten counts. This chain links TRBV5-6 with TRBJ1-2; 8 nucleotides align to TRBD1. Germline CDR1 and CDR2: SGHDT and YYEEEE. Trimming removed 4 bases from V and 8 bases from J; junction bases left unmatched: 7. The length of the CDR3 is 13 residues. The CDR3 sequence is CASSTWTGLGYTF. CDR3 in DNA: TGTGCCAGCAGCACCTGGACAGGGTTGGGCTACACCTTC.

The chain couples TRBV12-3 or TRBV12-4 to TRBJ2-2; 7 bases are shared with TRBD1. This CDR3 spans 15 amino acids. V was pared by 4 bases and J by 2 bases, with 4 bases of the junction left unmatched. The DNA of the CDR3 is TGTGCCAGCAGTTCGGACAGGACAAACACCGGGGAGCTGTTTTTT. Protein product: CASSSDRTNTGELFF.

This clonotype is a singleton in its sample. The chain uses TRBV6-1 and TRBJ2-3; no clear D gene. V gave up 5 bases and J gave up 1 base, with 13 bases separating them. Germline V gives CDR1 MNHNS, CDR2 SASEGT. There are 15 residues in the CDR3. CDR3 residues: CASSSETRRTDTQYF. In DNA form, the CDR3 reads TGTGCCAGCAGTTCTGAGACTCGACGCACAGATACGCAGTATTTT.

The chain links TRBV5-1 to TRBJ2-2, with D tentatively TRBD1 (6 bases). This CDR3 spans 16 amino acids. V shed 3 bases and J shed 4 bases, with 16 bases lying between them. Germline lookup yields CDR1 SGHRS and CDR2 YFSETQ. The CDR3 DNA reads TGCGCCAGCAGCTCCGGACAGCAGAGGGGCACCGGGGAGCTGTTTTTT. It codes for CASSSGQQRGTGELFF.

This chain connects TRBV12-5 to TRBJ1-1; 7 bases match TRBD1. This CDR3 has 12 residues. V lost 10 bases and J lost 7; bases outside the gene matches: 9. CDR1 LGHNT and CDR2 FRNRAP come from the germline V gene. The CDR3 DNA reads TGTGCTACCCGGGACAGTCAACTTGAAGCTTTCTTT. Amino acid sequence: CATRDSQLEAFF.

The V gene is TRBV9, the J gene TRBJ2-1, with 11 bases identical to TRBD2. V dropped 0 bases and J dropped 8; count of bases not matched to a gene: 10. Germline loops: CDR1 SGDLS, CDR2 YYNGEE. The CDR3 runs 17 residues. CDR3 nucleotide sequence: TGTGCCAGCAGCGTAGGGGGTAGCGGGAGGGCCGGGGATGAGCAGTTCTTC. Protein: CASSVGGSGRAGDEQFF.

The rearrangement links TRBV6-2 or TRBV6-3 to TRBJ2-1, with 8 bases lining up with TRBD1. Germline CDR1 reads MNHEY; CDR2 reads SVGEGT. CDR3 length equals 15 residues. The ends lost 2 bases at V and 10 bases at J; junction bases unmatched: 10. CDR3 loop: CASSYPQGAKPEQFF. CDR3 coding DNA: TGTGCCAGCAGTTACCCCCAGGGGGCGAAACCCGAGCAGTTCTTC.

The chain couples TRBV4-1 to TRBJ2-3, with 11 bases fitting TRBD2. With V trimmed by 4 bases and J by 2 bases, 11 bases remained unmatched. This CDR3 has 18 amino acids. The germline CDR1 and CDR2 sequences are MGHRA and YSYEKL. This CDR3 reads CASSLSPTLAGATDTQYF. Written as DNA, the CDR3 is TGCGCCAGCAGCCTTTCTCCCACACTAGCGGGGGCCACAGATACGCAGTATTTT.

This clonotype was seen many times. The chain links TRBV10-2 to TRBJ2-3, with D perhaps assigned TRBD1 or TRBD2 (5 bases each). Looked up from germline, CDR1 is WSHSY and CDR2 is SAAADI. This CDR3 is 15 amino acids long. V lost 7 bases to trimming and J lost 2 bases, with 16 bases between them. The CDR3, as DNA: TGCGCCAGCACTCAACCAGGGAGACTCACAGATACGCAGTATTTT. It is translated as CASTQPGRLTDTQYF.

This clonotype was counted at least ten times. The chain uses TRBV20-1 and TRBJ2-7; D might be TRBD1 (6 bases). V was cut by 1 base and J by 0 bases, with 13 bases left in between. Germline V gene sequence: CDR1 DFQATT, CDR2 SNEGSKA (reference sequence). CDR3 size: 15 residues. For the CDR3, the DNA is TGCAGTGCTAGAGGTGGACAGCCCGTCTCCTACGAGCAGTACTTC. This sequence encodes CSARGGQPVSYEQYF.

As regards this clonotype: A much larger clone differs from this one at a single base, so this may be a read error. The rearrangement links TRBV5-1 to TRBJ2-3; 12 nucleotides line up with TRBD2. Germline-derived CDR1 and CDR2 are SGHRS and YFSETQ. Germline trimming cut 4 bases from V and 5 bases from J; bases unmatched to any gene: 5. The CDR3 spans 15 residues. CDR3 DNA sequence: TGCGCCAGCAGCCCGACTAGCGGGGGCATAGATACGCAGTATTTT. This translates into CASSPTSGGIDTQYF.

Many counts were recorded for this clonotype. The CDR3 DNA is TGTGCCAGCAGCTCCGACGGGACCCGCAATGAGCAGTTCTTC. It yields the protein CASSSDGTRNEQFF. The genes are TRBV11-3 and TRBJ2-1; D may be TRBD1 or TRBD2 (5 bases each). Germline CDR1 SGHNT, CDR2 YENEEA. The CDR3 has 14 amino acids. Trimming removed 4 bases at V and 6 bases at J, with 13 bases between.

This chain uses TRBV3-1 with TRBJ2-1; 10 nucleotides agree with TRBD2. Germline loops: CDR1 LGHDT, CDR2 YNNKEL (reference sequence). The CDR3 runs to 18 residues. Germline trimming cut 0 bases from V and 7 bases from J; bases unmatched to any gene: 12. The CDR3 DNA reads as TGTGCCAGCAGCCAAGACGGGCCTAGCGGGAGTTTTTATAATGAGCAGTTCTTC. Its protein is CASSQDGPSGSFYNEQFF.